A selection of T cell receptor beta chains follows, all from one sample in a study of cytomegalovirus exposure and HLA in healthy donors. The method was immunoSEQ multiplex PCR; TCRdb's version includes in-frame clones alone and lacks a portion of them. This table lists some 67,000 clones. Sample: PBMCs. The receptor set was obtained from a woman aged 25 to 39 in good health and CMV-seronegative. The CDR3 runs from the conserved cysteine through the conserved F or W.

v_gene	CDR3aa
TRBV29-1	CSFTGQTNYGYTF
TRBV5-1	CASSVGQAGLRETQYF
TRBV6-5	CASSSGGGTGELFF
TRBV18	CASSGAASTDTQYF
TRBV23-1	CASSRANTEAFF
TRBV6-5	CASIGTGGSGNTIYF
TRBV7-9	CASALGQRSTDTQYF
TRBV9	CASSVVPTGGLNTEAFF
TRBV19	CASIDRGPVNYGYTF
TRBV27	CASSGFYEQYF
TRBV30	CAWSPQGDGYTF
TRBV29-1	CSVSLQGTIEDFF
TRBV7-3	CASSFSGGPNVLTF
TRBV4-1	CASSQDWGGNQPQHF
TRBV18	CASSPAGRGNQPQHF
TRBV10-3	CAISESGQGGNEQFF
TRBV7-9	CASSFESGANVLTF
TRBV29-1	CSGIDRAWETQYF
TRBV29-1	CSARTGTTNTEAFF
TRBV5-1	CASSVAGSSYNEQFF